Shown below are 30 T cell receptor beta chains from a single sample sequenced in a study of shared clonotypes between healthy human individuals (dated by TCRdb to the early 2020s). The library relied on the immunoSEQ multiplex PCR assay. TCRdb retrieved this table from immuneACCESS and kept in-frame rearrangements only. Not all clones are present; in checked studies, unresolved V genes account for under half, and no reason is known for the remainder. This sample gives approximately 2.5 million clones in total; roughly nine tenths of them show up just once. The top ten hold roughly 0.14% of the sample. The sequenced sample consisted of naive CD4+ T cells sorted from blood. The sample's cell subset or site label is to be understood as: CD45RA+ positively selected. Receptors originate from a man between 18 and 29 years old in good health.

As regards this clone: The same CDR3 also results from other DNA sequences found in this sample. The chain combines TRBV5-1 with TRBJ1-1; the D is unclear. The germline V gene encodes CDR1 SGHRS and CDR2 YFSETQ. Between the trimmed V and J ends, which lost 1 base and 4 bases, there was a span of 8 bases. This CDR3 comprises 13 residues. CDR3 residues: CASSLYSGTEAFF. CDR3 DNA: TGCGCCAGCAGCTTGTACTCGGGCACTGAAGCTTTCTTT.

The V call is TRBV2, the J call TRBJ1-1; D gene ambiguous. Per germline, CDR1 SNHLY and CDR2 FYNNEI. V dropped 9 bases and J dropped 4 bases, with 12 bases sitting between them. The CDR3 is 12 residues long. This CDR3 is CARSNWITEAFF. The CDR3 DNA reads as TGTGCCAGATCCAATTGGATCACTGAAGCTTTCTTT. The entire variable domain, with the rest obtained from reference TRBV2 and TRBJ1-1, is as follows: EPEVTQTPSHQVTQMGQEVILRCVPISNHLYFYWYRQILGQKVEFLVSFYNNEISEKSEIFDDQFSVERPDGSNFTLKIRSTKLEDSAMYFCARSNWITEAFFGQGTRLTVV.

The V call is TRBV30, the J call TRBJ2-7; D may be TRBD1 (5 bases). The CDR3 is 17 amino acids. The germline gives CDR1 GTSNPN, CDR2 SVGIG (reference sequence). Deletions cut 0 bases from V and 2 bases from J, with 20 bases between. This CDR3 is CAWSVDKWGGPTYEQYF. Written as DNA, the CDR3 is TGTGCCTGGAGTGTAGATAAGTGGGGCGGACCCACCTACGAGCAGTACTTC.

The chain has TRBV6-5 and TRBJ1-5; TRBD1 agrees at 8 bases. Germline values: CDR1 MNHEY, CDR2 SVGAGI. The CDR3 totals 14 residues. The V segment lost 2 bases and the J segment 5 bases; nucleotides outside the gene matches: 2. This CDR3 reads CASSYDRGDQPQHF. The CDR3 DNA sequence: TGTGCCAGCAGTTACGACAGGGGAGATCAGCCCCAGCATTTT.

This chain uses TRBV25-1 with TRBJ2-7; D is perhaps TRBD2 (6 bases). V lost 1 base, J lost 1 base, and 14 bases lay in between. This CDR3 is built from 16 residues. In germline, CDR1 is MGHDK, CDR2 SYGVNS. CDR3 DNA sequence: TGTGCCAGCAGTGAATGGAGCGGGCCGAAATCCTACGAGCAGTACTTC. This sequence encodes CASSEWSGPKSYEQYF.

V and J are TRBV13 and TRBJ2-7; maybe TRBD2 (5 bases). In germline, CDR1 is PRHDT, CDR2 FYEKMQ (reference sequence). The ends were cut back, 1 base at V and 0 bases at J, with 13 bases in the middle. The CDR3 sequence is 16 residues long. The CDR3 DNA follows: TGTGCCAGCAGCTTAGTGTTCGGGGAAAGCTCCTACGAGCAGTACTTC. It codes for CASSLVFGESSYEQYF.

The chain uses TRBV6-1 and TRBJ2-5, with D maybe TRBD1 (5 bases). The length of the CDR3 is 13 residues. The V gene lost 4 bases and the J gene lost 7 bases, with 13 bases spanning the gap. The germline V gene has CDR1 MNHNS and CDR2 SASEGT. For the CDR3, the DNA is TGTGCCAGCAGTGTAGTAGGGGATGGGACCCAGTACTTC. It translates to CASSVVGDGTQYF.

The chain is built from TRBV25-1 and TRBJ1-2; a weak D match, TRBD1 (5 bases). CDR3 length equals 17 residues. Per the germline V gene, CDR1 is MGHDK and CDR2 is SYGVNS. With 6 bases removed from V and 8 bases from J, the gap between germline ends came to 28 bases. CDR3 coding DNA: TGTGCCAGCAGGACAAAGGGTGGGGGGATGGACCCCGAAGGCTACACCTTC. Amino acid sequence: CASRTKGGGMDPEGYTF.

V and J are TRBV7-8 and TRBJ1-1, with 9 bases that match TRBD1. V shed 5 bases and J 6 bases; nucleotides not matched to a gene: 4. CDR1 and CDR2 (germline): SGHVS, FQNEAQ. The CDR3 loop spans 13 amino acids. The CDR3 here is CASSQTGGAEAFF. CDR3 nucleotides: TGTGCCAGCAGCCAGACAGGGGGTGCTGAAGCTTTCTTT.

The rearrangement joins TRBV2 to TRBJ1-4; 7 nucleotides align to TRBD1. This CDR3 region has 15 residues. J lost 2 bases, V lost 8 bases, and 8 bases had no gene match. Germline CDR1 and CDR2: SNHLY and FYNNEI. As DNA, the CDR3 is TGTGCCAGCGGAAGAAGGGGGCGGACTAATGAAAAACTGTTTTTT. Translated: CASGRRGRTNEKLFF.

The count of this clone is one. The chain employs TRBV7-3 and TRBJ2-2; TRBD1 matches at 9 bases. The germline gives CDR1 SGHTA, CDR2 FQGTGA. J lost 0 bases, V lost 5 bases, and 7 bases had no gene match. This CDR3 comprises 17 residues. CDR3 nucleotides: TGTGCCAGCAGCCGTCCCGGGACAGGGCCGAACACCGGGGAGCTGTTTTTT. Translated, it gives CASSRPGTGPNTGELFF.

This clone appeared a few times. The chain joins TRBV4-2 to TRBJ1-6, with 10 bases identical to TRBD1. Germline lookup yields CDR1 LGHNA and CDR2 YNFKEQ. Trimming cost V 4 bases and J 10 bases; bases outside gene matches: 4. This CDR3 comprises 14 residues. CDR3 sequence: CASSPGQGDSPLHF. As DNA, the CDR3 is TGTGCCAGCAGCCCCGGACAGGGGGACTCACCCCTCCACTTT.

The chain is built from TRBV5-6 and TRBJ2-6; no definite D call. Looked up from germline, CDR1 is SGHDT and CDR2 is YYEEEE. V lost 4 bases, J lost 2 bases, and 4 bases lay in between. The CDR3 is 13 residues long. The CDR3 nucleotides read TGTGCCAGCAGCGTAACTGGGGCCAACGTCCTGACTTTC. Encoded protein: CASSVTGANVLTF.

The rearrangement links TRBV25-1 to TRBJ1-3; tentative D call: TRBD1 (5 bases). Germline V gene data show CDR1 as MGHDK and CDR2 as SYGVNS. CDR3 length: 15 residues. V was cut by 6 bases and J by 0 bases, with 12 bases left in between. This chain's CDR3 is CASSPGRYSGNTIYF. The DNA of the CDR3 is TGTGCCAGCAGCCCGGGACGGTACTCTGGAAACACCATATATTTT.

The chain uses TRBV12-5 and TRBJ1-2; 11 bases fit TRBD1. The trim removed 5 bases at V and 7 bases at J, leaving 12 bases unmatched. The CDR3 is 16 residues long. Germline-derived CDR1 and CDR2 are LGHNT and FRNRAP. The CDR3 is CASGQDRGRVGGGYTF. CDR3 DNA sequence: TGTGCTAGTGGTCAGGACAGGGGGCGAGTAGGTGGTGGCTACACCTTC.

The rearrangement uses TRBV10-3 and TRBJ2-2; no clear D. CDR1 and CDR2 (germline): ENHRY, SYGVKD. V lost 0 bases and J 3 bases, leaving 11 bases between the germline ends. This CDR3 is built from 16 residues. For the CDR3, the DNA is TGTGCCATCAGTGAGTCAGGTCTGAGCCACACCGGGGAGCTGTTTTTT. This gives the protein CAISESGLSHTGELFF.

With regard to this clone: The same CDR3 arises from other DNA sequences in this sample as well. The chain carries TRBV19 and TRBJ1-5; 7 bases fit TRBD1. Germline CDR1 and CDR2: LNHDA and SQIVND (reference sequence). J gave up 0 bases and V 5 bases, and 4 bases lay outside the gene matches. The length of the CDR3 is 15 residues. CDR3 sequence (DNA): TGTGCCAGTAGTCGACAGGGCGATAGCAATCAGCCCCAGCATTTT. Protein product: CASSRQGDSNQPQHF.

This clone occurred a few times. Written as DNA, the CDR3 is TGCGCCAGCAGCCAAGGGGACCGTGGCGGCTATGGCTACACCTTC. It yields the protein CASSQGDRGGYGYTF. This chain uses TRBV4-1 with TRBJ1-2; the D gene is possibly TRBD1 (5 bases). The CDR3 covers 15 residues. Between the trimmed V and J ends, which lost 1 base and 4 bases, there was a span of 13 bases. Germline V gene lookup returns CDR1 MGHRA and CDR2 YSYEKL.

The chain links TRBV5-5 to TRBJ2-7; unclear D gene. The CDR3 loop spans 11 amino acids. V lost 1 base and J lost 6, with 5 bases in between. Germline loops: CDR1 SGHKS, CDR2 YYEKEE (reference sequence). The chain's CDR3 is CASSLPPEQYF. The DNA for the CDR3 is TGTGCCAGCAGCTTGCCCCCCGAGCAGTACTTC.

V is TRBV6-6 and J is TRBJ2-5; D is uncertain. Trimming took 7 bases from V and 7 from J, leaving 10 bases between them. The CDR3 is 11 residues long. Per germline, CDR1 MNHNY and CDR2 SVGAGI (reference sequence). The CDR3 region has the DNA TGTGCCAGCACCCGGGCTGGGACCCAGTACTTC. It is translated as CASTRAGTQYF.

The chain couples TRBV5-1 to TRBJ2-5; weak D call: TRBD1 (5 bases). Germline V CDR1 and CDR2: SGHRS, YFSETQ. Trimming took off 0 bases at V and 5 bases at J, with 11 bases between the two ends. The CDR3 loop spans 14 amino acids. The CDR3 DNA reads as TGCGCCAGCAGCTTGGTTTCCCCAGGGGAGACCCAGTACTTC. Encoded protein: CASSLVSPGETQYF.

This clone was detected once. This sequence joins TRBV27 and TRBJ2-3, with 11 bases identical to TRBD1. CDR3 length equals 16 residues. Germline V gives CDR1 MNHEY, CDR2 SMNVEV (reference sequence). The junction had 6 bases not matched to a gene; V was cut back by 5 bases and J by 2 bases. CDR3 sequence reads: CASSKRTGGSTDTQYF. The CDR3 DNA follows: TGTGCCAGCAGTAAAAGGACAGGGGGCTCCACAGATACGCAGTATTTT.

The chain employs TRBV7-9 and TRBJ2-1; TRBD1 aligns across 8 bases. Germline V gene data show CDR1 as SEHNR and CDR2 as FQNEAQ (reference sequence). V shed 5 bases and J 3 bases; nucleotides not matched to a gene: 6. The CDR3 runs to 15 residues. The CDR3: CASSQGQAVYNEQFF. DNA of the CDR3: TGTGCCAGCAGCCAGGGACAGGCAGTCTACAATGAGCAGTTCTTC.

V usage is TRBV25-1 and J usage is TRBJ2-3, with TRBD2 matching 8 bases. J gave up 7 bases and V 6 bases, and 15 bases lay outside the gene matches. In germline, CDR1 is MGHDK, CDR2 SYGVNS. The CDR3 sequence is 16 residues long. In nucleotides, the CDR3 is TGTGCCAGCAGCAATCCCTTCCACCGGGAGGGTAATACGCAGTATTTT. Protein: CASSNPFHREGNTQYF.

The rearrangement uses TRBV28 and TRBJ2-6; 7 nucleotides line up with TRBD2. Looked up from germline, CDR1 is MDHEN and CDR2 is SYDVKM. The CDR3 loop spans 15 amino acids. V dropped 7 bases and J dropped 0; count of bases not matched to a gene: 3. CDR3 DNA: TGTGCCAGCATGGGGGGGAACTCTGGGGCCAACGTCCTGACTTTC. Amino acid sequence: CASMGGNSGANVLTF.

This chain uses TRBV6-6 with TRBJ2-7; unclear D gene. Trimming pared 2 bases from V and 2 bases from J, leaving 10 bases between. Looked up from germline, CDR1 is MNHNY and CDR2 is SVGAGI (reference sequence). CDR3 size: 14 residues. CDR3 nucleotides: TGTGCCAGCAGTTACGGGCAGGCGCCCTACGAGCAGTACTTC. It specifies CASSYGQAPYEQYF.

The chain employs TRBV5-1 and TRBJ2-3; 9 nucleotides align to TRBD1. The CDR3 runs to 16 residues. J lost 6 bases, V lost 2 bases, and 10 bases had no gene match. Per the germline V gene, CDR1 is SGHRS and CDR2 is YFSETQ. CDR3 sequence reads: CASSFGQGQSGDTQYF. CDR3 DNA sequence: TGCGCCAGCAGCTTCGGACAGGGGCAGAGCGGGGATACGCAGTATTTT.

CDR3 in DNA: TGTGCCAGCAGCGCTAGCGGGATTGACCCCGAGCAGTACTTC. Its translation: CASSASGIDPEQYF. This rearrangement joins TRBV7-2 to TRBJ2-7, with TRBD2 identical over 9 bases. With V trimmed by 5 bases and J by 6 bases, 8 bases remained unmatched. This CDR3 is built from 14 residues. Per the germline V gene, CDR1 is SGHTA and CDR2 is FQGNSA.

The DNA for the CDR3 is TGTGCCAGCAACCCGACACCGGGACTAGTTAGCACAGATACGCAGTATTTT. Translation: CASNPTPGLVSTDTQYF. The chain combines TRBV7-6 with TRBJ2-3, with 8 bases lining up with TRBD2. Germline values: CDR1 SGHVS, CDR2 FNYEAQ. This CDR3 has 17 amino acids. V lost 7 bases and J lost 0; bases outside the gene matches: 12.

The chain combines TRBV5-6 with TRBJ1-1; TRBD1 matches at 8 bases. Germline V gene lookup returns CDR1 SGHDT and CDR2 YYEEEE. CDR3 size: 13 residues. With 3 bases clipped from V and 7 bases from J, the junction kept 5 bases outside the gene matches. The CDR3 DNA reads TGTGCCAGCAGCTGGACAGGGAGTGGTGAAGCTTTCTTT. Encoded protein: CASSWTGSGEAFF.